What follows is one TCR beta chain and its context. Its target is unknown. V lost 3 bases, J lost 0 bases, and 4 bases stayed unmatched. CDR1 and CDR2 from the germline V gene are SGHRS and YFSETQ. CDR3 length: 17 amino acids. This sample is part of a study of monozygotic twins with cystic fibrosis. Study-level findings and limits: Unrelated CF individuals shared fewer identical clonotypes than monozygotic CF twins.

Clones were read by immunoSEQ multiplex PCR, and TCRdb kept only the in-frame ones, dropping some. The sample has approximately 24,000 clones, 96% seen once. The sequencing sample was made of blood. The origin of this receptor is a girl aged 2 to 10 with cystic fibrosis. The chain has TRBV5-1 and TRBJ2-7, with 15 bases lining up with TRBD2. CDR3 in DNA: TGCGCCAGCAGCTGGGGACTAGCGGGGGGAAGCTCCTACGAGCAGTACTTC. Protein product: CASSWGLAGGSSYEQYF.